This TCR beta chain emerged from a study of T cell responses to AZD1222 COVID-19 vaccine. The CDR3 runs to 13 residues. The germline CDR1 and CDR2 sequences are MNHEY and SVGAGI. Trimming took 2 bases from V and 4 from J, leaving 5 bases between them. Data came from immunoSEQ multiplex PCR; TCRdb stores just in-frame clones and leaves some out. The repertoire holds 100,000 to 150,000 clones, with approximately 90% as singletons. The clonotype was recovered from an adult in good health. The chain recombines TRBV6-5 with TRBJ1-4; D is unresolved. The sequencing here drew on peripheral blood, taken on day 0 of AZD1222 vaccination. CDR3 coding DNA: TGTGCCAGCAGTTACGACTTTAATGAAAAACTGTTTTTT. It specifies CASSYDFNEKLFF.